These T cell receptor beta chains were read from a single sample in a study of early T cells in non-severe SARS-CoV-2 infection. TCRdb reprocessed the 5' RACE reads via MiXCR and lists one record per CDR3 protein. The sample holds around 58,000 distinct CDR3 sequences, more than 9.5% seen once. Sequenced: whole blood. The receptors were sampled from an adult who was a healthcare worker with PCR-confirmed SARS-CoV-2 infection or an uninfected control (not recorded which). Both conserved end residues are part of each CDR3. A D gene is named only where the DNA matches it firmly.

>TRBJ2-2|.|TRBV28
CASRVLENTGELFF
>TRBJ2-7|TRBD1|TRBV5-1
CASRPGTGGEQYF
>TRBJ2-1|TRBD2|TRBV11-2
CASSLGGLAGYNEQFF
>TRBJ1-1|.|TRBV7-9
CASTLYPGQANTEAFF
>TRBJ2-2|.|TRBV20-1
CSARGQKNTGELFF
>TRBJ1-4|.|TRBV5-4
CASRPLGNEKLFF
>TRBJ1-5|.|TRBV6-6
CASSYALEGTNQPQHF
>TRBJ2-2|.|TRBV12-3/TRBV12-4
CASSLGGRNTGELFF
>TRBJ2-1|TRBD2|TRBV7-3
CASSLTPTSGSSYNEQFF
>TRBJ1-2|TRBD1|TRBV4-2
CASSLPTGRYGYTF
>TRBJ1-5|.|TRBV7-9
CASSHSNQPQHF
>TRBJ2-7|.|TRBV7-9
CASSLVALGLGQYF
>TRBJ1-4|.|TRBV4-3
CASSQAGVGDGLFF
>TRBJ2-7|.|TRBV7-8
CASSLFATYEQYF